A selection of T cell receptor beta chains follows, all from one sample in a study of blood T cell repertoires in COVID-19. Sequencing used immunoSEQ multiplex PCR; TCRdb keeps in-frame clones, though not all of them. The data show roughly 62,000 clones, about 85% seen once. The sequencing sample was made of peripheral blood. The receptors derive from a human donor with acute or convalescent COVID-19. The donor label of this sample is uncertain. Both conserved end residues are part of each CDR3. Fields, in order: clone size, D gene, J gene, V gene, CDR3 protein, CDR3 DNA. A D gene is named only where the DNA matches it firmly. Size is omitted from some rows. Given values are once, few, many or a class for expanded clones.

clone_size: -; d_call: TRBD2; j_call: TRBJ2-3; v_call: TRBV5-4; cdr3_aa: CASNSERGRGLDTQYF; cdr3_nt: TGTGCCAGCAACTCTGAGCGGGGTCGCGGGTTAGATACGCAGTATTTT
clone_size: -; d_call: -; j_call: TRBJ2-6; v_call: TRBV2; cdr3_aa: CATSLYSGANVLTF; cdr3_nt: TGTGCCACTTCCCTGTACTCTGGGGCCAACGTCCTGACTTTC
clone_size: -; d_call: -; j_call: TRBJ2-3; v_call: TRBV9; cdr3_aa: CASSVALTGGGTQYF; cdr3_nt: TGTGCCAGCAGCGTAGCTTTGACAGGAGGCGGTACGCAGTATTTT
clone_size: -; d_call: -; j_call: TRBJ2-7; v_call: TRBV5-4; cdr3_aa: CASSFQGYEQYF; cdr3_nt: TGTGCCAGCAGCTTTCAGGGATACGAGCAGTACTTC
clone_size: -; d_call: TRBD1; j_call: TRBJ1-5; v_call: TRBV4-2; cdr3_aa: CASSQAPGTAYQPQHF; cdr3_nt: TGTGCCAGCAGCCAAGCCCCTGGGACAGCGTATCAGCCCCAGCATTTT
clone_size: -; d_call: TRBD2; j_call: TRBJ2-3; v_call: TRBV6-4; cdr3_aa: CASSVLADTDTQYF; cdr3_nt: TGTGCCAGCAGTGTTCTAGCGGACACAGATACGCAGTATTTT
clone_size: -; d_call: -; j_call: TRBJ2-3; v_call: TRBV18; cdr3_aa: CASSPPNSRTDTQYF; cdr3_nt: TGTGCCAGCTCACCACCAAACAGCCGCACAGATACGCAGTATTTT
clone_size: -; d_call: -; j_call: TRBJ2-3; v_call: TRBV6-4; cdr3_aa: CASSDRGSTDTQYF; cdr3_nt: TGTGCCAGCAGTGACCGGGGATCCACAGATACGCAGTATTTT
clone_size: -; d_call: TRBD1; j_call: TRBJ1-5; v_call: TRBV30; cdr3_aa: CAWSPTGQGQPQHF; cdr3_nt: TGTGCCTGGAGTCCGACAGGGCAGGGGCAGCCCCAGCATTTT
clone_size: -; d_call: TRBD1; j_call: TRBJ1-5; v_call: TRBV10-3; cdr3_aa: CAIRDREDQPQHF; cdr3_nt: TGTGCCATTCGGGACAGGGAGGATCAGCCCCAGCATTTT
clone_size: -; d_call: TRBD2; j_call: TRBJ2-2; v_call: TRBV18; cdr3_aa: CASSLSTGLAGVFAGELFF; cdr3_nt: TGTGCCAGCTCACTCTCGACAGGACTAGCGGGAGTATTTGCCGGGGAGCTGTTTTTT
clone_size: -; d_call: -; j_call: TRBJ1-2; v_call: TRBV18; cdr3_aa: CASSPGRGKDDGYTF; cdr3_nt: TGTGCCAGCTCACCAGGTAGGGGCAAGGACGATGGCTACACCTTC
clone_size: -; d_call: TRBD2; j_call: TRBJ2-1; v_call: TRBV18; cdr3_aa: CASSPPLAGRYNEQFF; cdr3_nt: TGTGCCAGCTCACCGCCCCTAGCGGGACGGTACAATGAGCAGTTCTTC
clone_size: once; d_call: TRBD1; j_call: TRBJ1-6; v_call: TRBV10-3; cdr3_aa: CAISEPTRAGGAHNSPLHF; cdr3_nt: TGTGCCATCAGTGAGCCGACCAGGGCAGGGGGCGCCCATAATTCACCCCTCCACTTT
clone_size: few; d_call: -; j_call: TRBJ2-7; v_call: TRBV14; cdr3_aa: CASSQGQINYEQYF; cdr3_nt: TGTGCCAGCAGCCAAGGACAAATAAACTACGAGCAGTACTTC
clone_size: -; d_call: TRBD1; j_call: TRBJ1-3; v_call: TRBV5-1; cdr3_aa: CASSLSLWTGDGNTIYF; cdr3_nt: TGCGCCAGCAGCTTGTCCCTATGGACAGGGGATGGAAACACCATATATTTT
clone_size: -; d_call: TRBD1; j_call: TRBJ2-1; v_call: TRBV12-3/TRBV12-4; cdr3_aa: CASSSDRVSLQFF; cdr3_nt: TGTGCCAGCAGTTCGGACAGGGTTTCGTTGCAGTTCTTC